The 24 T cell receptor beta chains given below trace back to one sample, sequenced in a study of patients and donors after allogeneic stem cell transplantation. One entry per CDR3 protein results from TCRdb running MiXCR on the RT-PCR reads. The sample carries about a million distinct CDR3 sequences, over 15% recorded once. Sequenced: blood, either unsorted or a sorted T cell fraction (not recorded which). The origin of the receptors is a human donor who was either an allogeneic HSCT recipient or a stem cell or donor lymphocyte infusion donor (not recorded which). It is not recorded whose cells these are; they may come from a transplant donor.

The V call is TRBV5-6, the J call TRBJ2-5; TRBD1 matches at 8 bases. After removal of 4 bases from V and 1 base from J, the junction contained 9 bases not matched to a gene. Germline V gene data show CDR1 as SGHDT and CDR2 as YYEEEE. This CDR3 is built from 16 residues. The CDR3 protein is CASSIRQGIFQETQYF. The DNA for the CDR3 is TGTGCCAGCAGCATACGACAGGGGATATTCCAAGAGACCCAGTACTTC. Complete variable domain (other parts from reference TRBV5-6 and TRBJ2-5): DAGVTQSPTHLIKTRGQQVTLRCSPKSGHDTVSWYQQALGQGPQFIFQYYEEEERQRGNFPDRFSGHQFPNYSSELNVNALLLGDSALYLCASSIRQGIFQETQYFGPGTRLLVL.

This clonotype was detected ten times or more. The chain uses TRBV5-1 and TRBJ2-1, with 12 bases aligning to TRBD2. From germline, CDR1 is SGHRS and CDR2 YFSETQ. After removal of 1 base from V and 4 bases from J, the junction contained 3 bases not matched to a gene. There are 16 residues in the CDR3. The CDR3 reads CASSLLGLAGYNEQFF. The CDR3 DNA follows: TGCGCCAGCAGCTTGCTAGGACTAGCGGGGTACAATGAGCAGTTCTTC.

This clonotype came up a few times. The rearrangement joins TRBV30 to TRBJ1-1, with 10 bases lining up with TRBD1. With 4 bases clipped from V and 4 bases from J, the junction kept 3 bases outside the gene matches. The germline CDR1 and CDR2 sequences are GTSNPN and SVGIG (reference sequence). The CDR3 length is 13 residues. CDR3 bases: TGTGCCTGGATGTGGACAGGGGGCACTGAAGCTTTCTTT. Its translation: CAWMWTGGTEAFF.

This clonotype has only a few counts. The chain is built from TRBV7-2 and TRBJ2-5, with TRBD2 identical over 9 bases. V gave up 7 bases and J gave up 5 bases; unmatched junction bases: 14. Germline V gene data show CDR1 as SGHTA and CDR2 as FQGNSA. This CDR3 has 16 amino acids. Written as DNA, the CDR3 is TGTGCCAGCACCGAACCGCTAGCGGGGAATGGGGAGACCCAGTACTTC. It specifies CASTEPLAGNGETQYF.

This clonotype was seen repeatedly, ten times or more. This sequence joins TRBV12-3 or TRBV12-4 and TRBJ1-6; possible D gene TRBD1, 5 bases. The V gene lost 6 bases and the J gene lost 7 bases, with 16 bases spanning the gap. The CDR3 loop spans 15 amino acids. CDR3 sequence: CASRSREGSNSPLHF. In DNA, the CDR3 is TGTGCCAGCAGGTCCCGGGAGGGGTCGAATTCACCCCTCCACTTT.

The gene calls are TRBV15 and TRBJ2-1, with D unclear. The V gene's germline CDR1 is LNHNV and CDR2 YYDKDF (reference sequence). The CDR3 spans 12 residues. V lost 5 bases and J lost 6, with 8 bases in between. The CDR3 sequence: CATSSPLNEQFF. DNA for the CDR3: TGTGCCACCAGCTCCCCCCTCAATGAGCAGTTCTTC.

This clonotype was detected only once. This may arise from a read error, as a much more abundant clone is one base away. This chain joins TRBV18 and TRBJ1-2, with D perhaps TRBD1 (5 bases). The CDR3 is made up of 13 amino acids. CDR1 and CDR2 (germline): KGHSH, LQKENI. The CDR3, as DNA: TGTACCAGCCTAACTCAGGGTGGCTATGGCTACACCTTC. Translating gives CTSLTQGGYGYTF.

The rearrangement joins TRBV7-3 to TRBJ2-1, with D perhaps matching TRBD2 (6 bases). From germline, CDR1 is SGHTA and CDR2 FQGTGA. The CDR3 is 15 residues long. V lost 5 bases and J 1 base, leaving 12 bases between the germline ends. CDR3 sequence (DNA): TGTGCCAGCAGCCCCGAACTAGCTTCCTACAATGAGCAGTTCTTC. Its translation: CASSPELASYNEQFF.

The CDR3 reads CASSRNRGRVCGKLFF. CDR3 in DNA: TGTGCCAGCAGCAGAAACAGGGGAAGGGTCTGCGGAAAACTGTTTTTT. V gene TRBV21-1 combines with J gene TRBJ1-4; the table calls TRBD1, which could not be checked here. TRBV21-1 is shown as a pseudogene. The CDR3 contains 16 residues.

The chain combines TRBV19 with TRBJ1-2, with a weak D call TRBD1 (5 bases). The V gene lost 10 bases and the J gene lost 0 bases, with 12 bases spanning the gap. This CDR3 is built from 13 residues. From germline, CDR1 is LNHDA and CDR2 SQIVND (reference sequence). The chain's CDR3 is CATSRGSNYGYTF. The DNA of the CDR3 is TGTGCCACCTCACGGGGGTCTAACTATGGCTACACCTTC.

The genes are TRBV5-1 and TRBJ2-3; unclear D gene. Per germline, CDR1 SGHRS and CDR2 YFSETQ. This CDR3 spans 15 amino acids. The V and J ends lost 0 bases and 4 bases respectively, with 12 bases between them. The CDR3 nucleotides are TGCGCCAGCAGCTTGGCGAGGAATGAGGCAGATACGCAGTATTTT. Its protein product is CASSLARNEADTQYF.

The chain is built from TRBV20-1 and TRBJ2-5, with no clear D. Germline V gene lookup returns CDR1 DFQATT and CDR2 SNEGSKA (reference sequence). Trimming pared 0 bases from V and 5 bases from J, leaving 10 bases between. This CDR3 comprises 13 residues. For the CDR3, the DNA is TGCAGTGCTAGAGAATGGAGACGGGAGACCCAGTACTTC. It codes for CSAREWRRETQYF.

This clonotype was seen more than once but under ten times. CDR3 residues: CAWSVKVSGYNEQFF. In DNA, the CDR3 is TGTGCCTGGAGTGTAAAGGTGTCTGGTTACAATGAGCAGTTCTTC. The rearrangement uses TRBV30 and TRBJ2-1; D ambiguous. CDR1 and CDR2 (germline): GTSNPN, SVGIG (reference sequence). V lost 0 bases and J 4 bases, leaving 13 bases between the germline ends. The CDR3 extends over 15 amino acids.

V is TRBV20-1 and J is TRBJ1-1, with 8 bases fitting TRBD1. Losses at the gene ends were 0 bases for V and 1 base for J; bases not matched to a gene: 7. In germline, CDR1 is DFQATT, CDR2 SNEGSKA (reference sequence). CDR3 size: 16 residues. The CDR3 here is CSARDPRTGKNTEAFF. CDR3 DNA: TGCAGTGCTAGAGATCCAAGGACAGGGAAGAACACTGAAGCTTTCTTT.

The V gene is TRBV30, the J gene TRBJ2-5; D may be TRBD1 (6 bases). This CDR3 region has 14 residues. Between the trimmed V and J ends, which lost 3 bases and 4 bases, there was a span of 15 bases. The germline CDR1 and CDR2 sequences are GTSNPN and SVGIG (reference sequence). The chain's CDR3 is CAWSVGGVAETQYF. The CDR3, as DNA: TGTGCCTGGAGCGTAGGGGGTGTAGCAGAGACCCAGTACTTC.

V gene TRBV20-1 combines with J gene TRBJ1-1, with D uncertain. Germline V CDR1 and CDR2: DFQATT, SNEGSKA (reference sequence). Trimming cost V 5 bases and J 6 bases, with 13 bases left between them. The CDR3 contains 12 residues. For the CDR3, the DNA is TGCAGTGCTGAGGAGGGTGGGGCTGAAGCTTTCTTT. Residues: CSAEEGGAEAFF.

The V call is TRBV24-1, the J call TRBJ2-6; D uncertain. This CDR3 region has 16 residues. Germline V gene lookup returns CDR1 KGHDR and CDR2 SFDVKD. Deletions cut 3 bases from V and 1 base from J, with 9 bases between. The CDR3 DNA follows: TGTGCCACCAGTGATGGTCGAACTTCTGGGGCCAACGTCCTGACTTTC. Protein: CATSDGRTSGANVLTF.

This clonotype showed up many times. One junction end does not reproduce the germline sequence, and a read error may be involved. The chain carries TRBV10-3 and TRBJ2-7; 7 bases fit TRBD2. This CDR3 region has 9 residues. The germline CDR1 and CDR2 sequences are ENHRY and SYGVKD. The CDR3 bases are TGTGCCATCAGTAGCGGGATACTCTTC. This sequence encodes CAISSGILF.

In its sample, this clonotype was seen once. This rearrangement joins TRBV5-1 to TRBJ2-1; 9 positions match TRBD1. V shed 1 base, J shed 3 bases, and the junction held 17 bases outside the gene matches. CDR3 size: 20 residues. Germline V gene data show CDR1 as SGHRS and CDR2 as YFSETQ. The CDR3, as DNA: TGCGCCAGCAGCTTGCGCTCGGGACAGGGTATGTTTCCGGGCTACAATGAGCAGTTCTTC. The encoded protein is CASSLRSGQGMFPGYNEQFF.

The chain carries TRBV27 and TRBJ2-7, with TRBD2 as a possible D gene (7 bases). Germline values: CDR1 MNHEY, CDR2 SMNVEV (reference sequence). V was cut by 5 bases and J by 2 bases, with 13 bases left in between. The CDR3 length is 14 residues. The CDR3 coding sequence is TGTGCCAGCAGTGACCGCGGGGGCCCCTACGAGCAGTACTTC. Translation gives CASSDRGGPYEQYF.

This clonotype was seen more than once but under ten times. The chain combines TRBV10-3 with TRBJ2-3; D gene ambiguous. Germline loops: CDR1 ENHRY, CDR2 SYGVKD. The CDR3 has 14 amino acids. V was shortened by 0 bases and J by 2 bases, with 6 bases between the two germline ends. This CDR3 reads CAISESVPTDTQYF. The CDR3 DNA is TGTGCCATCAGTGAGTCCGTCCCCACAGATACGCAGTATTTT.

A few counts support this clonotype. The gene calls are TRBV24-1 and TRBJ1-1, with unresolved D. The CDR3 extends over 13 amino acids. The germline V gene encodes CDR1 KGHDR and CDR2 SFDVKD. Trimming pared 4 bases from V and 2 bases from J, leaving 7 bases between. The CDR3 DNA is TGTGCCACCAGTGACACTCTCAACACTGAAGCTTTCTTT. The encoded protein is CATSDTLNTEAFF.

The rearrangement joins TRBV4-3 to TRBJ1-2; D perhaps matches TRBD1 (6 bases). CDR3 length equals 17 residues. Germline loops: CDR1 LGHNA, CDR2 YSLEER. Trimming cost V 3 bases and J 6 bases, with 23 bases left between them. In nucleotides, the CDR3 is TGCGCCAGCAGCCAGGCTGGAGGGGGGCGCGATAGCGATGGCTACACCTTC. Amino acid sequence: CASSQAGGGRDSDGYTF.

V gene TRBV2 combines with J gene TRBJ1-2; D is perhaps TRBD1 (5 bases). The germline CDR1 and CDR2 sequences are SNHLY and FYNNEI. Deletions cut 6 bases from V and 8 bases from J, with 19 bases between. The CDR3 is 14 amino acids. The CDR3 bases are TGTGCCAGCAGGGGAGGGGCCACATTCGTCGGCTACACCTTC. Translating it yields CASRGGATFVGYTF.